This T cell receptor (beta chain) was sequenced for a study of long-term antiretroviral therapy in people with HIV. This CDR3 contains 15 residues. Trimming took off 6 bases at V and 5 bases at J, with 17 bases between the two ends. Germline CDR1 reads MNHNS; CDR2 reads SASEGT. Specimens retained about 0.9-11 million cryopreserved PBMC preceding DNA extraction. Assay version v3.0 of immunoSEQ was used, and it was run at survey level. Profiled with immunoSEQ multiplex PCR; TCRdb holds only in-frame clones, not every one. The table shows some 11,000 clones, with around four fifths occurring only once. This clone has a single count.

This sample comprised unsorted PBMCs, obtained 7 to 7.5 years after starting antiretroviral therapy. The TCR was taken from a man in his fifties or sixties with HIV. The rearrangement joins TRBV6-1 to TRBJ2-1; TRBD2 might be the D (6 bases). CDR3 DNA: TGTGCCAGCAGAGAGCTTGGGGGGTCGAACAATGAGCAGTTCTTC. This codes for CASRELGGSNNEQFF.